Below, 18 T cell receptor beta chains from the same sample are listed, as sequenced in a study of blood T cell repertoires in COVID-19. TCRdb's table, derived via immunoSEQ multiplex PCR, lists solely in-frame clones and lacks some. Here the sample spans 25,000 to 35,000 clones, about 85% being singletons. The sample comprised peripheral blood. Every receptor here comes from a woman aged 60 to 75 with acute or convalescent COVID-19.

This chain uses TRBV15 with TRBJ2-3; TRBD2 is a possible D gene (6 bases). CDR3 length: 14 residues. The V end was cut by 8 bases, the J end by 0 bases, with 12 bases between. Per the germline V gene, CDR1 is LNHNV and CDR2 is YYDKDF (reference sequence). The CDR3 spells CATEEGGSTDTQYF. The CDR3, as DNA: TGTGCCACCGAGGAGGGAGGAAGCACAGATACGCAGTATTTT. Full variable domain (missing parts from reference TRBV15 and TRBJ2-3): DAMVIQNPRYQVTQFGKPVTLSCSQTLNHNVMYWYQQKSSQAPKLLFHYYDKDFNNEADTPDNFQSRRPNTSFCFLDIRSPGLGDTAMYLCATEEGGSTDTQYFGPGTRLTVL.

CDR3 protein: CASSRQGLNTEAFF. In DNA form, the CDR3 reads TGTGCCAGCAGTCGACAGGGGCTTAACACTGAAGCTTTCTTT. V and J are TRBV2 and TRBJ1-1, with TRBD1 matching over 8 bases. CDR1 and CDR2 (germline): SNHLY, FYNNEI. V gave up 5 bases and J gave up 2 bases; unmatched junction bases: 4. This CDR3 contains 14 residues.

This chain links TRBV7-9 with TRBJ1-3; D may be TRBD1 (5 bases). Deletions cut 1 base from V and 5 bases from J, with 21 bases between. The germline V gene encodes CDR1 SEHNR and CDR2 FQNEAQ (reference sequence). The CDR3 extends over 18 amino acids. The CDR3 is CASSLGAIAWGPRNTIYF. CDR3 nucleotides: TGTGCCAGCAGCTTAGGGGCGATCGCTTGGGGCCCAAGAAACACCATATATTTT.

As DNA, the CDR3 is TGCGCCAGCACCACAGGGGGGGAATACGGCAATGAGCAGTTCTTC. Translation gives CASTTGGEYGNEQFF. The genes are TRBV5-1 and TRBJ2-1; a possible D gene is TRBD1 (8 bases). Trimming stripped 6 bases from V and 6 bases from J, with 19 bases between. CDR3 size: 15 residues. The germline CDR1 and CDR2 sequences are SGHRS and YFSETQ.

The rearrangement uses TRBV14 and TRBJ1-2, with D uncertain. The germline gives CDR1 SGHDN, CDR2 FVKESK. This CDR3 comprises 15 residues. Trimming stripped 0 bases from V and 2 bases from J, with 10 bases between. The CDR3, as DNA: TGTGCCAGCAGCCAAGAAGTACACATGAACTATGGCTACACCTTC. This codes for CASSQEVHMNYGYTF.

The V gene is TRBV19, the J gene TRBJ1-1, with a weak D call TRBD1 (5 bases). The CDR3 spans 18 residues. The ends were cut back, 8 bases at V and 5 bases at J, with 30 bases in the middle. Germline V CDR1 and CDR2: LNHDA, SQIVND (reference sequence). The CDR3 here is CASEPDTPLSGRWTEAFF. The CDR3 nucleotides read TGTGCCAGTGAGCCGGACACCCCCTTATCCGGAAGATGGACTGAAGCTTTCTTT.

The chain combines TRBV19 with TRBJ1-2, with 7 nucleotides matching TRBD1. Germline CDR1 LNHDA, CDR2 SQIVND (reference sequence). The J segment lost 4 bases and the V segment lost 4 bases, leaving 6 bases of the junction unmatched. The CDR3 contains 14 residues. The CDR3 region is CASSRDSLAYGYTF. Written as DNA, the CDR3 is TGTGCCAGTAGTAGGGACAGCCTGGCCTATGGCTACACCTTC. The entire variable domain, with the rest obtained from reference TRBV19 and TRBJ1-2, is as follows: DGGITQSPKYLFRKEGQNVTLSCEQNLNHDAMYWYRQDPGQGLRLIYYSQIVNDFQKGDIAEGYSVSREKKESFPLTVTSAQKNPTAFYLCASSRDSLAYGYTFGSGTRLTVV.

As DNA, the CDR3 is TGTGCCAGCAGTCCAATCCGGACAGGGTATAGCAATCAGCCCCAGCATTTT. Its translation is CASSPIRTGYSNQPQHF. The genes are TRBV27 and TRBJ1-5, with 8 bases identical to TRBD1. The CDR3 sequence is 17 residues long. The germline V gene has CDR1 MNHEY and CDR2 SMNVEV (reference sequence). The J segment lost 0 bases and the V segment lost 5 bases, leaving 9 bases of the junction unmatched.

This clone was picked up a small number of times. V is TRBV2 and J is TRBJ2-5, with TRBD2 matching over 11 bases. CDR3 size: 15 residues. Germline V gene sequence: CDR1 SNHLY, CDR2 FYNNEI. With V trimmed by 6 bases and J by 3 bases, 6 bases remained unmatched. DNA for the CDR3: TGTGCCAGCAGCTCTACTAGCGGGGGCAAAGAGACCCAGTACTTC. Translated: CASSSTSGGKETQYF.

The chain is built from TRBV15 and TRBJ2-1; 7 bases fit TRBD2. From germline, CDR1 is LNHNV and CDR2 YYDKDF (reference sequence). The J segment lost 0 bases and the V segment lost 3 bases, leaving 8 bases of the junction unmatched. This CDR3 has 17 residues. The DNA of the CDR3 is TGTGCCACCAGCAGCGGGGGGAACCCCCCCTCCTACAATGAGCAGTTCTTC. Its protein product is CATSSGGNPPSYNEQFF.

The DNA for the CDR3 is TGTGCCAGCAGCTTAGAGGGCAGTCTCTACGAGCAGTACTTC. It codes for CASSLEGSLYEQYF. The V gene is TRBV11-3, the J gene TRBJ2-7, with unresolved D. CDR3 length: 14 residues. The V and J ends lost 0 bases and 3 bases respectively, with 9 bases between them. From germline, CDR1 is SGHNT and CDR2 YENEEA.

The DNA of the CDR3 is TGTGCCAGCAGTCTTTTCCTTGGCTCTCCTGGTGAAAAACTGTTTTTT. Protein sequence: CASSLFLGSPGEKLFF. This chain links TRBV28 with TRBJ1-4; no firm D call. The CDR3 is 16 residues long. Germline V CDR1 and CDR2: MDHEN, SYDVKM. V lost 5 bases to trimming and J lost 7 bases, with 20 bases between them.

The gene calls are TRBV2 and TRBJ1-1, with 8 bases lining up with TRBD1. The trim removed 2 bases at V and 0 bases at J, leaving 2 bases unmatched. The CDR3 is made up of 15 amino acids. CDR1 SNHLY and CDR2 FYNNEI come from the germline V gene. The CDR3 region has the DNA TGTGCCAGCAGTGAACAGGGGGCCATGAACACTGAAGCTTTCTTT. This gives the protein CASSEQGAMNTEAFF.

The DNA of the CDR3 is TGCAGTGCTAGTCGGCAGGGTATAGGCGATACGCAGTATTTT. Its protein product is CSASRQGIGDTQYF. The rearrangement links TRBV20-1 to TRBJ2-3; weak D call: TRBD1 (5 bases). The germline V gene has CDR1 DFQATT and CDR2 SNEGSKA (reference sequence). The CDR3 loop spans 14 amino acids. The ends were cut back, 3 bases at V and 6 bases at J, with 16 bases in the middle.

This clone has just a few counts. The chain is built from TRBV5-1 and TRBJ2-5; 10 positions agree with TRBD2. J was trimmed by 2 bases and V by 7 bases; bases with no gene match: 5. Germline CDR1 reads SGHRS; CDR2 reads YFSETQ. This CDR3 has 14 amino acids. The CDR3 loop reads CASWSGGVQETQYF. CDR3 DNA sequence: TGCGCCAGCTGGAGCGGGGGGGTTCAAGAGACCCAGTACTTC.

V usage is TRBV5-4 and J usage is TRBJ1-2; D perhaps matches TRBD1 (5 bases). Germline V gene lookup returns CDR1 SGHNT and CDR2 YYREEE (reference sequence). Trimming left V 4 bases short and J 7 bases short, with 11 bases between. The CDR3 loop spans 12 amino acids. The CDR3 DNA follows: TGTGCCAGCAGCCCTCGGGGGTTTGGCTACACCTTC. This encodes CASSPRGFGYTF.

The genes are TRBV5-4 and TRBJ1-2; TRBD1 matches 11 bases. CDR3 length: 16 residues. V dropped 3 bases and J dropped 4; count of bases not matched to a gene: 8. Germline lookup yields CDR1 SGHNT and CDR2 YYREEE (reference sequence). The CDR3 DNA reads TGTGCCAGCAGCTCACCGGGACAGGGGGTTGGCTATGGCTACACCTTC. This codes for CASSSPGQGVGYGYTF.

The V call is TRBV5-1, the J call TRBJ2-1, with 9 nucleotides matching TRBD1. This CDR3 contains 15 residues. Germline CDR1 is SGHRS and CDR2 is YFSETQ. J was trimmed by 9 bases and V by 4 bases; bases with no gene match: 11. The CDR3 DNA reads TGCGCCAGCAGCAAGATGGGACAGGGCGGGAGTGAGCAGTTCTTC. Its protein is CASSKMGQGGSEQFF.